A selection of T cell receptor beta chains follows, all from one sample in a study of T cell responses to AZD1222 COVID-19 vaccine. The method was immunoSEQ multiplex PCR; TCRdb's version includes in-frame clones alone and lacks a portion of them. The profile covers 84,000 or so clones, with about 88% appearing a single time and around 3% taken by the ten largest. Sequencing was performed on peripheral blood, taken on day 0 of AZD1222 vaccination. The receptors shown here come from an adult in good health. The CDR3 runs from the conserved cysteine through the conserved F or W.

>TRBJ2-7|TRBV11-2
CASSSLAGGSGNEQYF
>TRBJ2-5|TRBV2
CASSDWEQETQYF
>TRBJ2-7|TRBV7-2
CASSSPGASYEQYF
>TRBJ1-1|TRBV2
CASTMTGPRAFF
>TRBJ1-1|TRBV3-1/TRBV3-2
CASSQRQGDTEAFF
>TRBJ1-4|TRBV6-6
CAINALVNEKLFF
>TRBJ2-1|TRBV5-1
CASSPEVGPTNEQFF
>TRBJ1-1|TRBV30
CAWSWGNTEAFF
>TRBJ2-1|TRBV3-1/TRBV3-2
CASSPKAGLNEQFF
>TRBJ2-3|TRBV2
CASSQSTDTQYF
>TRBJ1-2|TRBV5-1
CASSLDPGGGYTF
>TRBJ1-1|TRBV15
CATSREGGYGTEAFF
>TRBJ1-3|TRBV5-1
CASSLETADYSGNTIYF
>TRBJ1-5|TRBV28
CASRGRGNQPQHF
>TRBJ1-3|TRBV11-3
CASRGGGSLSGNTIYF
>TRBJ2-3|TRBV27
CASSFSTSQATQYF
>TRBJ2-5|TRBV30
CAWESNLVGETQYF
>TRBJ1-1|TRBV4-2
CASSQGGVDTEAFF
>TRBJ1-3|TRBV28
CASSKGGTGNTIYF
>TRBJ2-2|TRBV7-3
CASSPGLAGELFF
>TRBJ2-7|TRBV18
CASSRTGTVTSYEQYF
>TRBJ2-1|TRBV7-3
CASSLIGQGYDEQFF
>TRBJ1-4|TRBV28
CASSFPLTGEKLFF
>TRBJ2-7|TRBV19
CASKKQGAAYEQYF
>TRBJ1-4|TRBV6-1
CASSEEDIPEKLFF
>TRBJ1-1|TRBV10-2
CASSQDRGDAFF
>TRBJ1-2|TRBV28
CASSWGGESNYGYTF
>TRBJ1-2|TRBV28
CASIPGNNYGYTF
>TRBJ2-1|TRBV7-2
CASSLLAGGQGEQFF
>TRBJ2-2|TRBV6-5
CATDRGSDTGELFF
>TRBJ2-5|TRBV11-2
CASSAQETQYF